This T cell receptor beta chain was captured in a study of Ad26.COV2.S vaccination and SARS-CoV-2 variants. The germline gives CDR1 SGHVS, CDR2 FQNEAQ. V was clipped by 7 bases and J by 5 bases; unmatched bases: 7. This CDR3 is built from 15 residues. Assay used: immunoSEQ multiplex PCR; TCRdb lists only in-frame clones, some missing. The sample contains 440,000 or so clones, about 92% of which appear only once. As for treatment: around 19 received Ad26.COV2.S at low or high dose, single or two shots; five or six received placebo; per-sample allocation not given. Collection of samples fell on day 63 after the first vaccine or placebo injection.

The source is a person between 18 and 60 years old who received the Ad26.COV2.S COVID-19 vaccine or a placebo. This chain joins TRBV7-8 and TRBJ2-2; the match to TRBD1 covers 10 bases. The specimen was peripheral blood, collected in a trial of Ad26.COV2.S vaccine versus placebo. The DNA of the CDR3 is TGTGCCAGCACCCCCGGGACAGGGGTAACCGGGGAGCTGTTTTTT. Translated: CASTPGTGVTGELFF.